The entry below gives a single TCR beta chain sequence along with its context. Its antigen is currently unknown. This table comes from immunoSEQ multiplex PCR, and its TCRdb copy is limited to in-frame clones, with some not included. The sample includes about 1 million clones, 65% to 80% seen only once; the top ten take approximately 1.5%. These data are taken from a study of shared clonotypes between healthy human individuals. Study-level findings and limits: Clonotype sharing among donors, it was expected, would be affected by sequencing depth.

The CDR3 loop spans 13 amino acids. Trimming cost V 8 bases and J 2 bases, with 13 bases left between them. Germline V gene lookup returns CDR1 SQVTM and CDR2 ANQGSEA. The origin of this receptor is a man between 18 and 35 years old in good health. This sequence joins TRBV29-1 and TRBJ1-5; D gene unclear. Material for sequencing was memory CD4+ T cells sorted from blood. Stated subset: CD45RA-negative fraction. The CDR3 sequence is CSIKVGGNQPQHF. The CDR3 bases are TGCAGCATTAAAGTTGGTGGCAATCAGCCCCAGCATTTT.